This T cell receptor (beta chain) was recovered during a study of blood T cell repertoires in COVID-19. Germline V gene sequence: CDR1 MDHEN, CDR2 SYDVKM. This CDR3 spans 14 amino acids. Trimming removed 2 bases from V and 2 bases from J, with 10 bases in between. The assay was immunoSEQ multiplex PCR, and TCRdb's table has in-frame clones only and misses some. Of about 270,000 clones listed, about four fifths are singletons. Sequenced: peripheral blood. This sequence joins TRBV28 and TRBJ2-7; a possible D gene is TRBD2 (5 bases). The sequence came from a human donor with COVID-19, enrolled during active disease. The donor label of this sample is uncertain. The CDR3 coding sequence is TGTGCCAGCAGTTTACGGCTAGCAGCCTACGAGCAGTACTTC. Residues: CASSLRLAAYEQYF.